The present T cell receptor (beta chain) was sequenced within a study of blood T cell repertoires in COVID-19. Study details: The United States, Italy and Spain provided the acute and convalescent COVID-19 samples.

As processed by the authors: How many nucleated cells were present was estimated from reference gene primer amplification. TCRdb's copy holds only in-frame clones and misses some; the assay was immunoSEQ multiplex PCR. That table is the source of V, J and clone size, and D and trimming were worked out from the DNA. The table records around 200,000 clones, around 87% of them present only once. Trimming removed 0 bases from V and 2 bases from J; junction bases left unmatched: 1. The germline gives CDR1 LGHDT, CDR2 YNNKEL (reference sequence). This CDR3 comprises 14 residues. The chain employs TRBV3-1 (or the pseudogene TRBV3-2) and TRBJ2-7, with TRBD2 identical over 7 bases. The sequence derives from a man aged 55 to 70 who had recovered from COVID-19. Sequenced sample: peripheral blood. CDR3 sequence reads: CASSQEGGPYEQYF. CDR3 sequence (DNA): TGTGCCAGCAGCCAAGAGGGAGGGCCCTACGAGCAGTACTTC.